Listed below are T cell receptor beta chains from one sample, sequenced in a study of blood T cell repertoires in COVID-19. Measured with immunoSEQ multiplex PCR; TCRdb has only the in-frame clones, and not every one. The sample yields tens of thousands of clones, roughly 90% seen once. The sample was peripheral blood. The receptors originated from a man in his 60s with COVID-19, enrolled during active disease. Both conserved end residues are part of each CDR3. Fields, in order: D gene, V gene, J gene, clone size, CDR3 length, CDR3 protein, CDR3 DNA. D genes are given only for firm matches. Rows may omit the clone size; those that give it use once, few, many or a size class.

d_call: -; v_call: TRBV5-1; j_call: TRBJ2-1; clone_size: -; cdr3_length: 17; cdr3_aa: CASSTSGVVTTPNEQFF; cdr3_nt: TGCGCCAGCAGCACCTCGGGGGTCGTCACCACTCCCAATGAGCAGTTCTTC
d_call: -; v_call: TRBV7-2; j_call: TRBJ2-7; clone_size: -; cdr3_length: 14; cdr3_aa: CASSLGRDAYEQYF; cdr3_nt: TGTGCCAGCAGCCTTGGCAGGGATGCCTACGAGCAGTACTTC
d_call: -; v_call: TRBV30; j_call: TRBJ1-5; clone_size: -; cdr3_length: 13; cdr3_aa: CAWGGQGGEPQHF; cdr3_nt: TGTGCCTGGGGGGGGCAGGGCGGCGAGCCCCAGCATTTT
d_call: -; v_call: TRBV5-6; j_call: TRBJ2-2; clone_size: once; cdr3_length: 16; cdr3_aa: CASSPRWRPNTGELFF; cdr3_nt: TGTGCCAGCAGCCCGAGATGGAGGCCAAACACCGGGGAGCTGTTTTTT
d_call: -; v_call: TRBV11-1; j_call: TRBJ1-2; clone_size: -; cdr3_length: 14; cdr3_aa: CASSLSGQKYGYTF; cdr3_nt: TGTGCCAGCAGCTTAAGCGGACAGAAGTATGGCTACACCTTC
d_call: TRBD2; v_call: TRBV7-9; j_call: TRBJ2-1; clone_size: -; cdr3_length: 16; cdr3_aa: CASSPRGLAGGVEQFF; cdr3_nt: TGTGCCAGCAGCCCGCGGGGACTAGCGGGAGGGGTTGAGCAGTTCTTC
d_call: TRBD2; v_call: TRBV5-1; j_call: TRBJ2-2; clone_size: -; cdr3_length: 18; cdr3_aa: CASSPGGASGRLTGELFF; cdr3_nt: TGCGCCAGCAGCCCCGGCGGGGCTAGCGGGAGGTTGACCGGGGAGCTGTTTTTT
d_call: -; v_call: TRBV18; j_call: TRBJ1-3; clone_size: -; cdr3_length: 16; cdr3_aa: CASSPQGRGAGNTIYF; cdr3_nt: TGTGCCAGCTCACCACAAGGTCGTGGGGCCGGAAACACCATATATTTT
d_call: -; v_call: TRBV3-1/TRBV3-2; j_call: TRBJ1-1; clone_size: -; cdr3_length: 16; cdr3_aa: CASSQLQGSINTEAFF; cdr3_nt: TGTGCCAGCAGCCAATTACAGGGATCCATTAACACTGAAGCTTTCTTT
d_call: -; v_call: TRBV6-2/TRBV6-3; j_call: TRBJ2-3; clone_size: -; cdr3_length: 16; cdr3_aa: CASSAPMSRGPDTQYF; cdr3_nt: TGTGCCAGCAGTGCGCCGATGTCAAGAGGTCCAGATACGCAGTATTTT
d_call: TRBD1; v_call: TRBV2; j_call: TRBJ2-1; clone_size: -; cdr3_length: 14; cdr3_aa: CASTRTGQDNEQFF; cdr3_nt: TGTGCCAGCACAAGGACAGGGCAGGACAATGAGCAGTTCTTC
d_call: TRBD2; v_call: TRBV20-1; j_call: TRBJ2-7; clone_size: -; cdr3_length: 14; cdr3_aa: CSASRAGVSYEQYF; cdr3_nt: TGCAGTGCTAGTCGAGCGGGGGTCTCCTACGAGCAGTACTTC
d_call: TRBD2; v_call: TRBV15; j_call: TRBJ2-7; clone_size: -; cdr3_length: 17; cdr3_aa: CATSREGGSGNSYEQYF; cdr3_nt: TGTGCCACCAGCAGAGAAGGTGGTAGCGGGAACTCCTACGAGCAGTACTTC
d_call: TRBD2; v_call: TRBV27; j_call: TRBJ2-4; clone_size: few; cdr3_length: 16; cdr3_aa: CASSAQGLAVKNIQYF; cdr3_nt: TGTGCCAGCAGTGCCCAAGGACTAGCGGTTAAAAACATTCAGTACTTC
d_call: -; v_call: TRBV9; j_call: TRBJ2-2; clone_size: -; cdr3_length: 16; cdr3_aa: CASSLLEDYRTGELFF; cdr3_nt: TGTGCCAGCAGCCTCCTAGAGGACTACCGTACCGGGGAGCTGTTTTTT
d_call: -; v_call: TRBV16; j_call: TRBJ1-1; clone_size: -; cdr3_length: 12; cdr3_aa: CASSLGGAEAFF; cdr3_nt: TGTGCCAGCAGCCTTGGGGGGGCTGAAGCTTTCTTT
d_call: -; v_call: TRBV18; j_call: TRBJ1-1; clone_size: -; cdr3_length: 15; cdr3_aa: CASSPRSGENTEAFF; cdr3_nt: TGTGCCAGCTCACCACGATCAGGGGAAAACACTGAAGCTTTCTTT
d_call: -; v_call: TRBV4-1; j_call: TRBJ1-2; clone_size: -; cdr3_length: 14; cdr3_aa: CASSQPDSIYGYTF; cdr3_nt: TGCGCCAGCAGCCAACCGGACAGCATCTATGGCTACACCTTC
d_call: -; v_call: TRBV30; j_call: TRBJ1-1; clone_size: -; cdr3_length: 13; cdr3_aa: CAWSVGTDTEAFF; cdr3_nt: TGTGCCTGGAGTGTCGGTACTGACACTGAAGCTTTCTTT
d_call: -; v_call: TRBV10-3; j_call: TRBJ2-1; clone_size: -; cdr3_length: 14; cdr3_aa: CAISARPGGNEQFF; cdr3_nt: TGTGCCATCAGTGCGAGGCCCGGGGGCAATGAGCAGTTCTTC
d_call: -; v_call: TRBV5-6; j_call: TRBJ2-7; clone_size: medium-sized; cdr3_length: 13; cdr3_aa: CASSGRVMYEQYF; cdr3_nt: TGTGCCAGCAGCGGTCGGGTGATGTACGAGCAGTACTTC
d_call: TRBD2; v_call: TRBV13; j_call: TRBJ2-7; clone_size: -; cdr3_length: 17; cdr3_aa: CASSFRTSGKGTYEQYF; cdr3_nt: TGTGCCAGCAGCTTCCGGACTAGCGGGAAGGGGACTTACGAGCAGTACTTC
d_call: -; v_call: TRBV3-1/TRBV3-2; j_call: TRBJ2-1; clone_size: -; cdr3_length: 12; cdr3_aa: CASSPQGYEQFF; cdr3_nt: TGTGCCAGCAGCCCGCAGGGGTATGAGCAGTTCTTC
d_call: -; v_call: TRBV12-3/TRBV12-4; j_call: TRBJ1-1; clone_size: -; cdr3_length: 13; cdr3_aa: CASSPTLNTEAFF; cdr3_nt: TGTGCCAGCAGCCCTACTCTGAACACTGAAGCTTTCTTT
d_call: TRBD1; v_call: TRBV15; j_call: TRBJ2-7; clone_size: -; cdr3_length: 14; cdr3_aa: CATSRRTGKNEQYF; cdr3_nt: TGTGCCACCAGCAGAAGGACAGGGAAGAACGAGCAGTACTTC
d_call: -; v_call: TRBV29-1; j_call: TRBJ1-3; clone_size: -; cdr3_length: 14; cdr3_aa: CSVADRPSGNTIYF; cdr3_nt: TGCAGCGTTGCGGACAGACCTTCTGGAAACACCATATATTTT
d_call: TRBD2; v_call: TRBV19; j_call: TRBJ2-2; clone_size: -; cdr3_length: 19; cdr3_aa: CASSMGRGTSGRALGELFF; cdr3_nt: TGTGCCAGTAGTATGGGCCGCGGGACTAGCGGGAGGGCCCTCGGGGAGCTGTTTTTT
d_call: -; v_call: TRBV7-8; j_call: TRBJ2-3; clone_size: -; cdr3_length: 14; cdr3_aa: CASSARRSRDTQYF; cdr3_nt: TGTGCCAGCAGCGCCCGCCGTAGTAGAGATACGCAGTATTTT
d_call: TRBD1; v_call: TRBV5-1; j_call: TRBJ2-7; clone_size: -; cdr3_length: 14; cdr3_aa: CASTPGTGFYEQYF; cdr3_nt: TGCGCCAGCACTCCCGGGACAGGGTTCTACGAGCAGTACTTC
d_call: TRBD1; v_call: TRBV5-1; j_call: TRBJ1-6; clone_size: -; cdr3_length: 14; cdr3_aa: CASSQGQGGSPLHF; cdr3_nt: TGCGCCAGCAGCCAGGGACAGGGAGGTTCACCCCTCCACTTT
d_call: -; v_call: TRBV2; j_call: TRBJ2-7; clone_size: -; cdr3_length: 11; cdr3_aa: CASSERGEQYF; cdr3_nt: TGTGCCAGCAGTGAAAGGGGAGAGCAGTACTTC
d_call: -; v_call: TRBV7-3; j_call: TRBJ2-5; clone_size: -; cdr3_length: 14; cdr3_aa: CASSEVHRQETQYF; cdr3_nt: TGTGCCAGCAGCGAAGTCCACAGACAAGAGACCCAGTACTTC
d_call: -; v_call: TRBV25-1; j_call: TRBJ1-1; clone_size: -; cdr3_length: 14; cdr3_aa: CASSEWRENTEAFF; cdr3_nt: TGTGCCAGCAGTGAATGGCGGGAGAACACTGAAGCTTTCTTT
d_call: -; v_call: TRBV19; j_call: TRBJ2-3; clone_size: -; cdr3_length: 14; cdr3_aa: CASSRLASTDTQYF; cdr3_nt: TGTGCCAGTAGTAGGCTAGCCAGCACAGATACGCAGTATTTT
d_call: -; v_call: TRBV5-1; j_call: TRBJ1-1; clone_size: -; cdr3_length: 14; cdr3_aa: CASSPDNRETEAFF; cdr3_nt: TGCGCCAGCAGCCCGGACAACAGGGAGACTGAAGCTTTCTTT
d_call: TRBD1; v_call: TRBV27; j_call: TRBJ1-2; clone_size: few; cdr3_length: 14; cdr3_aa: CASSLQGARGGYTF; cdr3_nt: TGTGCCAGCAGTCTGCAGGGGGCGAGAGGTGGCTACACCTTC
d_call: -; v_call: TRBV5-1; j_call: TRBJ1-6; clone_size: -; cdr3_length: 15; cdr3_aa: CASSLGGGDNSPLHF; cdr3_nt: TGCGCCAGCAGCTTGGGTGGAGGAGATAATTCACCCCTCCACTTT
d_call: -; v_call: TRBV5-5; j_call: TRBJ2-7; clone_size: -; cdr3_length: 12; cdr3_aa: CASSLGHYEQYF; cdr3_nt: TGTGCCAGCAGCTTGGGACATTACGAGCAGTACTTC
d_call: -; v_call: TRBV28; j_call: TRBJ2-3; clone_size: -; cdr3_length: 19; cdr3_aa: CASSLPPSPSERYTDTQYF; cdr3_nt: TGTGCCAGCAGTTTACCCCCCTCCCCCTCGGAGCGGTACACAGATACGCAGTATTTT
d_call: -; v_call: TRBV11-3; j_call: TRBJ1-1; clone_size: -; cdr3_length: 12; cdr3_aa: CASSLGRREAFF; cdr3_nt: TGTGCCAGCAGCTTAGGGCGGCGAGAAGCTTTCTTT
d_call: TRBD1; v_call: TRBV19; j_call: TRBJ2-7; clone_size: few; cdr3_length: 14; cdr3_aa: CASSIGDSSYEQYF; cdr3_nt: TGTGCCAGTAGTATTGGGGACAGCTCCTACGAGCAGTACTTC
d_call: -; v_call: TRBV12-3/TRBV12-4; j_call: TRBJ2-1; clone_size: -; cdr3_length: 13; cdr3_aa: CASSFVWGGEQFF; cdr3_nt: TGTGCCAGCAGTTTTGTCTGGGGAGGTGAGCAGTTCTTC